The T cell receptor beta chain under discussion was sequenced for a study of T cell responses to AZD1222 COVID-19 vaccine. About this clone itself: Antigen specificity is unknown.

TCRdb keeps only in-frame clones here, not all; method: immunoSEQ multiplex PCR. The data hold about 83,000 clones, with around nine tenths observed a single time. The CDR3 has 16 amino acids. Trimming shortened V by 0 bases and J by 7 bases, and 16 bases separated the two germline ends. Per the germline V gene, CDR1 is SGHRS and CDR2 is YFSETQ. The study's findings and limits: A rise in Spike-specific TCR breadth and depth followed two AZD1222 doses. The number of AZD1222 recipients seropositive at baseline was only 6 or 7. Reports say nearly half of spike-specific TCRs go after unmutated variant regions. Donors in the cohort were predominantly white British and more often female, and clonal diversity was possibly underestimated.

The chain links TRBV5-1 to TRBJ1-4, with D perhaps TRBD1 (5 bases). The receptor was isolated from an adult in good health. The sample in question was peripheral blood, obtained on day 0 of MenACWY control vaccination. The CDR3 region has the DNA TGCGCCAGCAGCTTGGCCGTTGCAGGTGGGGGTGAAAAACTGTTTTTT. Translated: CASSLAVAGGGEKLFF.